The 24 T cell receptor beta chains below come from one sample, sequenced in a study of CD8 T cells in ankylosing spondylitis. General study points: A TCR beta motif made of eight highly homologous variants seemed typical of ankylosing spondylitis blood.

TCRdb called the 5' RACE reads again in MiXCR, with one record for every CDR3 protein. The table records roughly 220,000 distinct CDR3 sequences, about 18% of them present only once. These TCRs' antigens remain unknown. Sequencing was performed on blood, either unsorted or a sorted T cell fraction (not recorded which). The receptors come from a male donor with ankylosing spondylitis.

The V call is TRBV5-1, the J call TRBJ1-1; D is possibly TRBD1 (5 bases). CDR1 and CDR2 (germline): SGHRS, YFSETQ. V gave up 0 bases and J gave up 0 bases, with 12 bases separating them. The CDR3 length is 16 residues. In nucleotides, the CDR3 is TGCGCCAGCAGCTTGGGGGACCTACTTATGAACACTGAAGCTTTCTTT. Its protein is CASSLGDLLMNTEAFF.

This clonotype was seen only a few times. The CDR3 DNA follows: TGCAGTGCTAGCCCCCGATACCGGGGGGGAGAGACCCAGTACTTC. Amino acids: CSASPRYRGGETQYF. The chain is built from TRBV20-1 and TRBJ2-5, with 8 bases lining up with TRBD2. V was pared by 3 bases and J by 4 bases, with 10 bases of the junction left unmatched. CDR1 and CDR2 from the germline V gene are DFQATT and SNEGSKA (reference sequence). This CDR3 comprises 15 residues.

This chain links TRBV5-6 with TRBJ2-1, with unresolved D. This CDR3 comprises 14 residues. Deletions cut 0 bases from V and 5 bases from J, with 9 bases between. CDR1 is SGHDT and CDR2 is YYEEEE in the germline V gene. DNA for the CDR3: TGTGCCAGCAGCTTGGACTACCCAAACAATGAGCAGTTCTTC. It translates to CASSLDYPNNEQFF.

The chain links TRBV4-2 to TRBJ1-5; D uncertain. Trimming stripped 0 bases from V and 1 base from J, with 10 bases between. Germline V gene data show CDR1 as LGHNA and CDR2 as YNFKEQ. The CDR3 is 16 amino acids. The CDR3 loop reads CASSQEVFGSNQPQHF. In DNA, the CDR3 is TGTGCCAGCAGCCAAGAGGTCTTCGGGAGCAATCAGCCCCAGCATTTT.

This clonotype has just a few counts. This chain joins TRBV6-2 or TRBV6-3 and TRBJ2-7, with D perhaps TRBD2 (5 bases). Trimming removed 2 bases at V and 4 bases at J, with 18 bases between. The germline V gene encodes CDR1 MNHEY and CDR2 SVGEGT. CDR3 length: 16 amino acids. The CDR3 bases are TGTGCCAGCAGTTACGGAAGCGGAGGCTCCCAATACGAGCAGTACTTC. Translated, it gives CASSYGSGGSQYEQYF.

Notes on this clonotype: Possible read error: a much larger clone is one base away. The rearrangement links TRBV10-3 to TRBJ2-7, with a tentative D call TRBD1 (6 bases). The CDR3 spans 15 residues. Looked up from germline, CDR1 is ENHRY and CDR2 is SYGVKD. The CDR3 here is CATSKDSETPYEQYF. The CDR3 bases are TGTGCCACCAGTAAGGACAGCGAAACCCCCTACGAGCAGTACTTC.

The sample holds a few counts of this clonotype. The J gene is TRBJ1-2, the V gene TRBV20-1, with a possible D match to TRBD1 (5 bases). The V end lost 2 bases, the J end lost 2 bases, and 9 bases lay between the germline ends. CDR1 and CDR2 from the germline V gene are DFQATT and SNEGSKA (reference sequence). CDR3 length: 13 residues. The DNA for the CDR3 is TGCAGTGCTAGAATGACAGTAAACTATGGCTACACCTTC. Its protein product is CSARMTVNYGYTF.

This clonotype occurred a few times. J is TRBJ1-1 and V is TRBV7-9; D is unclear. The CDR3 sequence is 16 residues long. V was cut by 5 bases and J by 4 bases, with 20 bases left in between. CDR1 and CDR2 from the germline V gene are SEHNR and FQNEAQ (reference sequence). CDR3 residues: CASSPPPIGLGTEAFF. Written as DNA, the CDR3 is TGTGCCAGCAGCCCTCCCCCCATAGGCCTGGGCACTGAAGCTTTCTTT. The full variable domain, completed using reference TRBV7-9 and TRBJ1-1, is DTGVSQNPRHKITKRGQNVTFRCDPISEHNRLYWYRQTLGQGPEFLTYFQNEAQLEKSRLLSDRFSAERPKGSFSTLEIQRTEQGDSAMYLCASSPPPIGLGTEAFFGQGTRLTVV.

The chain couples TRBV27 to TRBJ1-2; TRBD1 might be the D (6 bases). CDR1 is MNHEY and CDR2 is SMNVEV in the germline V gene (reference sequence). The CDR3 is 11 amino acids. The V gene lost 4 bases and the J gene lost 7 bases, with 7 bases spanning the gap. The CDR3 DNA reads TGTGCCAGCAGTTCAGGGGCTGGCTACACCTTC. Translating gives CASSSGAGYTF.

For the CDR3, the DNA is TGCGCCAGCAGCCAAGTGACAGGGGGCCCCTACGAGCAGTACTTC. It encodes CASSQVTGGPYEQYF. The V gene is TRBV4-1, the J gene TRBJ2-7; 10 bases match TRBD1. V was clipped by 1 base and J by 2 bases; unmatched bases: 2. The CDR3 runs to 15 residues. Germline CDR1 MGHRA, CDR2 YSYEKL.

J is TRBJ1-1 and V is TRBV12-3 or TRBV12-4; D might be TRBD1 (5 bases). V was cut by 7 bases and J by 4 bases, with 13 bases left in between. The CDR3 has 13 residues. As DNA, the CDR3 is TGTGCCAGCACCCTGACAGAAGGCACTGAAGCTTTCTTT. This codes for CASTLTEGTEAFF.

The chain uses TRBV7-9 and TRBJ2-1; D gene uncertain. V was pared by 2 bases and J by 6 bases, with 11 bases between. From germline, CDR1 is SEHNR and CDR2 FQNEAQ (reference sequence). This CDR3 comprises 14 residues. CDR3 region: CASSLRLYGNEQFF. The CDR3 DNA follows: TGTGCCAGCAGCTTAAGGTTGTATGGCAATGAGCAGTTCTTC.

The chain carries TRBV6-5 and TRBJ1-6; D perhaps matches TRBD1 (5 bases). The CDR3 sequence is 15 residues long. V lost 6 bases and J 6 bases, leaving 15 bases between the germline ends. CDR1 is MNHEY and CDR2 is SVGAGI in the germline V gene. CDR3 sequence: CASSSRDSSNSPLHF. CDR3 coding DNA: TGTGCCAGCAGCTCTCGGGACTCAAGTAATTCACCCCTCCACTTT.

V gene TRBV29-1 combines with J gene TRBJ2-5, with a weak D call TRBD1 (6 bases). Germline V CDR1 and CDR2: SQVTM, ANQGSEA. The ends were cut back, 1 base at V and 4 bases at J, with 7 bases in the middle. The CDR3 is 12 residues long. CDR3 region: CSVEGGLETQYF. The DNA of the CDR3 is TGCAGCGTTGAAGGGGGGCTAGAGACCCAGTACTTC.

This CDR3 reads CSARDGPGELFF. CDR3 DNA sequence: TGCAGTGCTAGAGATGGTCCCGGGGAGCTGTTTTTT. The chain employs TRBV20-1 and TRBJ2-2; unclear D gene. Germline V lookup: CDR1 DFQATT, CDR2 SNEGSKA (reference sequence). CDR3 length equals 12 residues. V dropped 0 bases and J dropped 6 bases, with 5 bases sitting between them.

The V call is TRBV20-1, the J call TRBJ2-3; D unclear. Between the trimmed V and J ends, which lost 6 bases and 2 bases, there was a span of 12 bases. The CDR3 is 13 residues long. Per the germline V gene, CDR1 is DFQATT and CDR2 is SNEGSKA (reference sequence). Here the CDR3 DNA reads TGCAGTGCAGAACCTGATATCACAGATACGCAGTATTTT. Translated: CSAEPDITDTQYF.

This clonotype was counted many times. The V gene is TRBV29-1, the J gene TRBJ2-2; 8 positions agree with TRBD1. In germline, CDR1 is SQVTM, CDR2 ANQGSEA. V gave up 7 bases and J gave up 6 bases; unmatched junction bases: 10. The length of the CDR3 is 14 residues. CDR3 loop: CSAVDRGEAGELFF. CDR3 coding DNA: TGCAGCGCAGTAGACAGGGGAGAAGCCGGGGAGCTGTTTTTT.

For the CDR3, the DNA is TGCAGCGTTGAATCAAACAATGAGCAGTTCTTC. Translating it yields CSVESNNEQFF. This chain uses TRBV29-1 with TRBJ2-1; D not resolved. This CDR3 has 11 residues. In germline, CDR1 is SQVTM, CDR2 ANQGSEA. V gave up 2 bases and J gave up 5 bases, with 4 bases separating them.

This clonotype was counted a few times. The V gene is TRBV29-1, the J gene TRBJ2-3; a possible D gene is TRBD2 (6 bases). This CDR3 has 15 amino acids. The V and J ends lost 0 bases and 1 base respectively, with 11 bases between them. Germline V CDR1 and CDR2: SQVTM, ANQGSEA. The CDR3 region has the DNA TGCAGCGTTGAAGATTCGGGGGATGGCACAGATACGCAGTATTTT. Translation: CSVEDSGDGTDTQYF.

The chain is built from TRBV5-1 and TRBJ2-1; no firm D call. The CDR3 has 15 residues. The V gene lost 3 bases and the J gene lost 4 bases, with 14 bases spanning the gap. Germline CDR1 and CDR2: SGHRS and YFSETQ. The CDR3 loop reads CASSSESLRYNEQFF. The CDR3 DNA reads TGCGCCAGCAGCTCAGAGTCCCTCCGGTACAATGAGCAGTTCTTC.

This clonotype has more than one count but fewer than ten. The chain is built from TRBV4-2 and TRBJ2-5; D remains unclear. Per the germline V gene, CDR1 is LGHNA and CDR2 is YNFKEQ. The CDR3 contains 15 residues. Trimming took off 5 bases at V and 0 bases at J, with 13 bases between the two ends. Here the CDR3 reads CASSERDRDQETQYF. Written as DNA, the CDR3 is TGTGCCAGCAGCGAAAGGGATCGTGACCAAGAGACCCAGTACTTC.

V usage is TRBV4-3 and J usage is TRBJ1-2; D possibly corresponds to TRBD1 (5 bases). The CDR3 is 14 amino acids. The germline CDR1 and CDR2 sequences are LGHNA and YSLEER. Trimming shortened V by 2 bases and J by 4 bases, and 11 bases separated the two germline ends. CDR3 region: CASSQLTGVYGYTF. The DNA for the CDR3 is TGCGCCAGCAGCCAACTAACGGGGGTCTATGGCTACACCTTC.

The table lists this clonotype with a few counts. This chain links TRBV6-5 with TRBJ1-5, with D hard to call. The V gene lost 4 bases and the J gene lost 2 bases, with 12 bases spanning the gap. This CDR3 is 15 amino acids long. CDR1 and CDR2 (germline): MNHEY, SVGAGI. CDR3 loop: CASSWTGDGNQPQHF. CDR3 coding DNA: TGTGCCAGCAGTTGGACCGGCGACGGCAATCAGCCCCAGCATTTT.

The chain carries TRBV7-8 and TRBJ2-3; 7 nucleotides align to TRBD1. Losses at the gene ends were 5 bases for V and 3 bases for J; bases not matched to a gene: 14. Germline V gives CDR1 SGHVS, CDR2 FQNEAQ. The CDR3 extends over 17 amino acids. CDR3 region: CASSLYDRVTRTDTQYF. CDR3 in DNA: TGTGCCAGCAGCCTATATGACAGGGTTACACGGACAGATACGCAGTATTTT. The whole variable domain, filled in from reference TRBV7-8 and TRBJ2-3, reads GAGVSQSPRYKVAKRGQDVALRCDPISGHVSLFWYQQALGQGPEFLTYFQNEAQLDKSGLPSDRFFAERPEGSVSTLKIQRTQQEDSAVYLCASSLYDRVTRTDTQYFGPGTRLTVL.